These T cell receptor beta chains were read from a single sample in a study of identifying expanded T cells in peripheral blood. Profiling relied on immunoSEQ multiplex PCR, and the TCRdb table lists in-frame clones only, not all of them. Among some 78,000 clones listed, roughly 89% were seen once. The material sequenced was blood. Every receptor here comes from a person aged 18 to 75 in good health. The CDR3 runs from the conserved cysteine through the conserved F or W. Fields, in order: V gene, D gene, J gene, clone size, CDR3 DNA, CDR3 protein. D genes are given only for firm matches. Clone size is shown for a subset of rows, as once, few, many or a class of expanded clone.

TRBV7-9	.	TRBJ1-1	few	TGTGCCAGCAGCTTAGTCACTCTGGGCACTGAAGCTTTCTTT	CASSLVTLGTEAFF
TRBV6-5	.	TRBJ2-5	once	TGTGCCAGCAGACAGGGCCCGGGAGAGACCCAGTACTTC	CASRQGPGETQYF
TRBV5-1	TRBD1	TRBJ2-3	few	TGCGCCAGCAGCTTGGTGGACAGGGTGTCAGATACGCAGTATTTT	CASSLVDRVSDTQYF
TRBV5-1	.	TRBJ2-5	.	TGCGCCAGCAGCCCAGCTAGTCGTCCCCGGGAGACCCAGTACTTC	CASSPASRPRETQYF
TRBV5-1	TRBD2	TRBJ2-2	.	TGCGCCAGCAGCTTACGGTTGACTAGCGGGATGACCGGGGAGCTGTTTTTT	CASSLRLTSGMTGELFF
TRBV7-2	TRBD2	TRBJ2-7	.	TGTGCCAGCAGCCCGCCCGGGGCGGGAGAGGGGTACGAGCAGTACTTC	CASSPPGAGEGYEQYF
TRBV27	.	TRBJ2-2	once	TGTGCCAGCAGTCTTACAAACCCCGCCACCGGGGAGCTGTTTTTT	CASSLTNPATGELFF
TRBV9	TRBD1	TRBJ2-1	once	TGTGCCAGCAGCTCCTCAGGGGGAGCCTACAATGAGCAGTTCTTC	CASSSSGGAYNEQFF
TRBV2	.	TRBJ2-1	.	TGTGCCAGCAGGGAGGAGGGGGGCGGTTTCTACAATGAGCAGTTCTTC	CASREEGGGFYNEQFF
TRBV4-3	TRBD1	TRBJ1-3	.	TGCGCCAGCAGCCAAGAACAGGGGTGGTCTGGAAACACCATATATTTT	CASSQEQGWSGNTIYF
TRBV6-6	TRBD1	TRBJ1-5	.	TGTGCCAGCAGTGTGACAGGGGACATCGAACCCCAGCATTTT	CASSVTGDIEPQHF
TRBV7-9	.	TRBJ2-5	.	TGTGCCAGCAGCGGCCGGGGGGAGACCCAGTACTTC	CASSGRGETQYF
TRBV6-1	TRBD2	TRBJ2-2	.	TGTGCCAGCAGTTCTAGCGGGACGAACACCGGGGAGCTGTTTTTT	CASSSSGTNTGELFF
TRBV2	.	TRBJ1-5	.	TGTGCCAGCAATAATGGGCAAGCAAACCGGCCCCAGCATTTT	CASNNGQANRPQHF
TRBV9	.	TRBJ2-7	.	TGTGCCAGCAGCGGGGGGCTTACCTACGAGCAGTACTTC	CASSGGLTYEQYF
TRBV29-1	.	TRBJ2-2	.	TGCAGCGTTGAAGATAGGCAGCACACCGGGGAGCTGTTTTTT	CSVEDRQHTGELFF
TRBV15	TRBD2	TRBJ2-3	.	TGTGCCACCAGCGAGACTAGCGCTGGCACAGATACGCAGTATTTT	CATSETSAGTDTQYF
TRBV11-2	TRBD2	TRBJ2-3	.	TGTGCCAGCAGCTTTTCTAGCGGGAGAGGCAAAGATACGCAGTATTTT	CASSFSSGRGKDTQYF
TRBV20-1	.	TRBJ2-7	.	TGCAGTGCTATAAGCCGGGAGGAGCAGTACTTC	CSAISREEQYF
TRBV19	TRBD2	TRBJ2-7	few	TGTGCCAGTAGTACTGGACTAGCGGGAGTAGAAGAGCAGTACTTC	CASSTGLAGVEEQYF
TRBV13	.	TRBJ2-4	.	TGTGCCAGCAGTTCTGACAGGCCCTCTCTAGCCAAAAACATTCAGTACTTC	CASSSDRPSLAKNIQYF
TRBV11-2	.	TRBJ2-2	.	TGTGCCAGCAGCTTAGACGGACACGCGAACACCGGGGAGCTGTTTTTT	CASSLDGHANTGELFF
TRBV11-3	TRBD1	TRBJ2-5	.	TGTGCCAGCAGCCAGGGGGCTAAAGAGACCCAGTACTTC	CASSQGAKETQYF
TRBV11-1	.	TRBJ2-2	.	TGTGCCAGCAGCTTAGGGGGGCGCGAGGGGAACACCGGGGAGCTGTTTTTT	CASSLGGREGNTGELFF
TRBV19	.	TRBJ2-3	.	TGTGCCACCGACGAGGGGTGGGACACAGATACGCAGTATTTT	CATDEGWDTDTQYF
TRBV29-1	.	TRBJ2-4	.	TGCAGCGTTGTGCCCAACCAAAACATTCAGTACTTC	CSVVPNQNIQYF
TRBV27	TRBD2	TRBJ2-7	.	TGTGCCAGCAGTTTGGGGAGACTAGCGGGAGTGTACGAGCAGTACTTC	CASSLGRLAGVYEQYF
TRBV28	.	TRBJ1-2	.	TGTGCCAGCAGTTACAGGGATGGCTACACCTTC	CASSYRDGYTF
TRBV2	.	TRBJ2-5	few	TGTGCCAGTTCGGACAGCTCGGGATATGGAGAGACCCAGTACTTC	CASSDSSGYGETQYF
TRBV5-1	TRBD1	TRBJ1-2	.	TGCGCCAGCAGCTTACGGACAGGCAATAACTATGGCTACACCTTC	CASSLRTGNNYGYTF
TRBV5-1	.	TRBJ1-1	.	TGCGCCAGCAGCTTCGGCGCCTCAAAGGCCACTGAAGCTTTCTTT	CASSFGASKATEAFF
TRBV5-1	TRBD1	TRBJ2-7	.	TGCGCCAGCAGCTCGGGGGACAGGGTGTCCGAGCAGTACTTC	CASSSGDRVSEQYF
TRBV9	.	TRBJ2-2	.	TGTGCCAGCAGTCGGGGGAACACCGGGGAGCTGTTTTTT	CASSRGNTGELFF
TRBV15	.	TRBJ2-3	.	TGTGCCACCAGCAGAGATAAGTATTACCAGAGCGACCCCCGAGATACGCAGTATTTT	CATSRDKYYQSDPRDTQYF
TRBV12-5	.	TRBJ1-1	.	TGTGCTAGTGCCCCGGGAGGTACTGAAGCTTTCTTT	CASAPGGTEAFF